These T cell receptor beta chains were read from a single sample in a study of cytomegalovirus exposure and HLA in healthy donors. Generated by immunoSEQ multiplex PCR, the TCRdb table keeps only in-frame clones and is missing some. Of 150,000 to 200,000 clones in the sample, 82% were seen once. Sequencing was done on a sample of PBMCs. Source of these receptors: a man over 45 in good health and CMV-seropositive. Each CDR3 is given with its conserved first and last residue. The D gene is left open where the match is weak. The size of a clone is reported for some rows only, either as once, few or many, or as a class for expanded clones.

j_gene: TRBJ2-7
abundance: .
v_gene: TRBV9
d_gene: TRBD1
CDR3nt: TGTGCCAGCAGCCCCCGACAGGGGATCTCCTACGAGCAGTACTTC
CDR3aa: CASSPRQGISYEQYF

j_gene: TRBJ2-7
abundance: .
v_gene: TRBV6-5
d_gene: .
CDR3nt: TGTGCCAGCAGCCCCCCTAGCGACGAGCAGTACTTC
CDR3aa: CASSPPSDEQYF

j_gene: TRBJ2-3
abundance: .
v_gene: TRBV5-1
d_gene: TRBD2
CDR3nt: TGCGCCAGCAGCAAGACTAGCGGGGAAGTGGGTACGCAGTATTTT
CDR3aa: CASSKTSGEVGTQYF

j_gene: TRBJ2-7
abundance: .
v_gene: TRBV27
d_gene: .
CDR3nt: TGTGCCAGCAGCCCAACGGTCGGGTCTTCCTACGAGCAGTACTTC
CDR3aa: CASSPTVGSSYEQYF

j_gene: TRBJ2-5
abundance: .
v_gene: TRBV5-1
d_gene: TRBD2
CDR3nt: TGCGCCAGCAGCCTTGGACTAGCACACATCGGGGAGACCCAGTACTTC
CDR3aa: CASSLGLAHIGETQYF

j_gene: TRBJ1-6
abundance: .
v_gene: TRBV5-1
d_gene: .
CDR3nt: TGCGCCAGCAGCTTGGTAAGACAGGTTAACTATAATTCACCCCTCCACTTT
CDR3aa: CASSLVRQVNYNSPLHF

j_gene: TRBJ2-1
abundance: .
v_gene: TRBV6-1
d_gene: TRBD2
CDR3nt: TGTGCCAGCAGTGAACCCCGGACTAGCGGGCTTTCCGGAGGCTCCTACAATGAGCAGTTCTTC
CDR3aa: CASSEPRTSGLSGGSYNEQFF

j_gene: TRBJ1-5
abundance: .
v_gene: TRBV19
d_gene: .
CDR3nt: TGTGCCAGTAGTATACGCTCAGGATTAAATCAGCCCCAGCATTTT
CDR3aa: CASSIRSGLNQPQHF

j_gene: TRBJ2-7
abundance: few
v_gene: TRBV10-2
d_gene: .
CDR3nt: TGCGCCAGCAAGCGGTGGGAGGGACAGGAATACGAGCAGTACTTC
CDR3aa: CASKRWEGQEYEQYF

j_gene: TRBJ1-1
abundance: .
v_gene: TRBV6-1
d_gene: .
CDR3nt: TGTGCCAGCAGGTTACAGCTTGAAGCTTTCTTT
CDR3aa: CASRLQLEAFF

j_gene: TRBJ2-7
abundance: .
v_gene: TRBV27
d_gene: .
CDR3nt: TGTGCCAGCAGTTTGGTTGGGACTCCTTTCTACGAGCAGTACTTC
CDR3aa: CASSLVGTPFYEQYF

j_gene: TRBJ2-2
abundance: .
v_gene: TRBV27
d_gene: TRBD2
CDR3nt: TGTGCCAGCAGTCCCCTTGCGGGACTAGCGGGAGTTACCGGGGAGCTGTTTTTT
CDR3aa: CASSPLAGLAGVTGELFF

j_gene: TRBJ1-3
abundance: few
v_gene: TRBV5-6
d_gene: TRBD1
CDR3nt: TGTGCCAGCTCAGGACAGGGACTAGGAAACACCATATATTTT
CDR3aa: CASSGQGLGNTIYF

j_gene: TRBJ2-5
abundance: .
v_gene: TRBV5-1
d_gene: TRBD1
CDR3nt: TGCGCCAGCAGCTGGAACCAGGGGGAAGAGACCCAGTACTTC
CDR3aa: CASSWNQGEETQYF

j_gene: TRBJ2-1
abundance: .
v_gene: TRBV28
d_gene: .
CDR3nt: TGTGCCAGCAGTGCCCCCCGGGGGACAGCTAAACGGAGTGAGCAGTTCTTC
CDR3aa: CASSAPRGTAKRSEQFF

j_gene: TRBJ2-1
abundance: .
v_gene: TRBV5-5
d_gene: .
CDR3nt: TGTGCCAGCAGCTTGGGAGGGTTATACAATGAGCAGTTCTTC
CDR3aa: CASSLGGLYNEQFF